Given below is one TCR beta chain in context. Generated by immunoSEQ multiplex PCR, the TCRdb table keeps only in-frame clones and is missing some. Here the sample spans some 100,000 clones, around 88% being singletons. Trimming left V 6 bases short and J 4 bases short, with 7 bases between. The CDR3 runs 12 residues. This entry comes from a study of T cell responses to AZD1222 COVID-19 vaccine. Second doses at about 4 or about 12 weeks were pooled. The rearrangement links TRBV12-3 or TRBV12-4 to TRBJ1-5; unclear D gene. Sample: peripheral blood, taken 28 days after the second AZD1222 dose. The sequence derives from an adult who received the AZD1222 COVID-19 vaccine. The CDR3 sequence is CASRDGNQPQHF. CDR3 coding DNA: TGTGCCAGCAGGGACGGAAATCAGCCCCAGCATTTT.